This T cell receptor (beta chain) emerged from a study of cytomegalovirus exposure and HLA in healthy donors. Points from the study as a whole: Cytomegalovirus status was reportedly diagnosed by the classifier with high sensitivity and specificity. In a later analysis, common viral pathogens appeared linked to several of the most significant clusters. In an earlier analysis, productive rearrangement rates for most beta V segments clustered near 87% or 30%. Near-uniform donor sequencing depth was presumed by presence/absence analyses.

Trimming removed 5 bases from V and 5 bases from J, with 20 bases in between. Germline V lookup: CDR1 LNHDA, CDR2 SQIVND (reference sequence). This CDR3 has 16 residues. A note on this clone: The antigen remains unidentified.

Researchers ran the PCR with 60 Vbeta and 13 Jbeta primers. Measured with immunoSEQ multiplex PCR; TCRdb has only the in-frame clones, and not every one. The sample contains 150,000 to 200,000 clones, around 78% of which appear only once. Specimen: PBMCs. The TCR sequence derives from a woman in her twenties or thirties in good health and CMV-seropositive. V gene TRBV19 combines with J gene TRBJ2-3, with a tentative D call TRBD2 (5 bases). The CDR3 sequence: CASSPTSRGSRDTQYF. As DNA, the CDR3 is TGTGCCAGTAGTCCCACTAGTCGCGGTTCCCGAGATACGCAGTATTTT.